A selection of T cell receptor beta chains follows, all from one sample in a study of CD8+ T cells in alopecia areata. TCRdb's table, derived via immunoSEQ multiplex PCR, lists solely in-frame clones and lacks some. The table shows some 150,000 clones, with 50% to 75% occurring only once. The sequenced sample was CD4+ T cells sorted from blood, obtained at approximately week 55, from a patient treated with tofacitinib. The receptors shown here come from a human donor with alopecia areata. Both conserved end residues are part of each CDR3.

v_gene,j_gene,CDR3aa
TRBV6-6,TRBJ2-3,CASSLRGAGTDTQYF
TRBV19,TRBJ2-3,CASQPGEDTQYF
TRBV29-1,TRBJ2-7,CSVVWTGGLSYEQYF
TRBV9,TRBJ2-3,CASSVRTSTDTQYF
TRBV7-2,TRBJ2-7,CASSLGVYYEQYF
TRBV21-1,TRBJ2-5,CASSKLESGPQETQYF
TRBV18,TRBJ1-6,CASSPLGMGSYNSPLHF
TRBV29-1,TRBJ1-1,CSVEGRQNTEAFF
TRBV10-3,TRBJ2-1,CAIGGQYNEQFF
TRBV6-5,TRBJ1-5,CASAGTVRNQPQHF
TRBV18,TRBJ2-3,CASSLDPTDTQYF
TRBV7-2,TRBJ2-1,CASSLGLAGVLEQFF
TRBV7-8,TRBJ2-5,CASSAGNRGGETQYF
TRBV30,TRBJ2-5,CAWSVFGGFQETRYF
TRBV15,TRBJ2-1,CATSPQAHSSYNEQFF
TRBV11-2,TRBJ2-5,CASGLGGAGGQETQYF
TRBV7-2,TRBJ2-5,CASSSRTWRGGNEYF
TRBV30,TRBJ2-5,CAWSPSELMTQYF
TRBV27,TRBJ2-5,CASSLGRRGETQYF
TRBV7-2,TRBJ1-2,CASNARGQKNYGYTF
TRBV2,TRBJ2-7,CASWDRDYEQYF
TRBV7-8,TRBJ2-7,CASSLATDGDEQYF
TRBV5-1,TRBJ2-5,CASSPGQQETQYF
TRBV9,TRBJ1-6,CASSETMNSPLHF
TRBV18,TRBJ1-4,CASSFRQLSEKLFF
TRBV29-1,TRBJ2-7,CSVGPGRTYEQYF
TRBV29-1,TRBJ2-5,CSAESSGDQETQYF
TRBV6-6,TRBJ2-5,CASVLGLQETQYF
TRBV15,TRBJ1-2,CATSHRQANYGYTF
TRBV30,TRBJ1-1,CAWSVPVNTEAFF
TRBV4-1,TRBJ2-1,CASSQLGQSQFF
TRBV30,TRBJ2-2,CAWGIQGITGELFF
TRBV2,TRBJ2-5,CASSDRETQYF
TRBV6-5,TRBJ2-3,CASSYSLGWGTDTQYF